This record covers a single T cell receptor beta chain. The data were obtained in a study of T cell responses to AZD1222 COVID-19 vaccine. Assay used: immunoSEQ multiplex PCR; TCRdb lists only in-frame clones, some missing. The table records 60,000 to 80,000 clones, around 90% of them present only once. This CDR3 has 16 residues. The ends lost 4 bases at V and 5 bases at J; junction bases unmatched: 5. Germline V gene data show CDR1 as KGHDR and CDR2 as SFDVKD. The receptor's source is an adult in good health. V gene TRBV24-1 combines with J gene TRBJ2-3; 13 bases line up with TRBD2. The source material was peripheral blood, sampled on day 0 of AZD1222 vaccination. CDR3 nucleotides: TGTGCCACCAGTGAGGCACTAGCGGGGGGGCAAGATACGCAGTATTTT. This sequence encodes CATSEALAGGQDTQYF.